This T cell receptor (beta chain) was identified in a study of blood T cell repertoires in COVID-19. Assay: immunoSEQ multiplex PCR; the TCRdb copy retains only in-frame clones and omits some. The sample holds tens of thousands of clones, 65% to 85% seen once. By share, this clone ranks as medium-sized (0.01 to 0.1%). The CDR3 totals 14 residues. CDR1 and CDR2 (germline): SGHTS, YDEGEE. V lost 5 bases and J lost 3, with 12 bases in between. This TCR was recovered from a woman aged 55-70 years with acute or convalescent COVID-19. V gene TRBV5-8 combines with J gene TRBJ1-5; a possible D gene is TRBD1 (6 bases). The material sequenced was peripheral blood. The CDR3 is CASRSGQINQPQHF. Written as DNA, the CDR3 is TGTGCCAGCAGAAGCGGACAGATCAATCAGCCCCAGCATTTT.